One and the same sample provided the 6 T cell receptor beta chains below, sequenced in a study of T cell responses to AZD1222 COVID-19 vaccine. The method was immunoSEQ multiplex PCR; TCRdb's version includes in-frame clones alone and lacks a portion of them. The table includes 68,000 or so clones, about nine tenths detected once. Specimen: peripheral blood, collected on day 0 of AZD1222 vaccination. These receptors came from an adult in good health.

The J gene is TRBJ1-5, the V gene TRBV19; D gene uncertain. V lost 0 bases and J lost 5, with 11 bases in between. Germline V lookup: CDR1 LNHDA, CDR2 SQIVND (reference sequence). CDR3 length: 15 amino acids. CDR3 nucleotides: TGTGCCAGTAGTATAGAAGGCGCGCGTTATCAGCCCCAGCATTTT. Protein product: CASSIEGARYQPQHF. The whole variable domain, remainder taken from reference TRBV19 and TRBJ1-5, is DGGITQSPKYLFRKEGQNVTLSCEQNLNHDAMYWYRQDPGQGLRLIYYSQIVNDFQKGDIAEGYSVSREKKESFPLTVTSAQKNPTAFYLCASSIEGARYQPQHFGDGTRLSIL.

The V and J genes are TRBV14 and TRBJ2-5; D is tentatively TRBD1 or TRBD2 (5 bases each). V dropped 4 bases and J dropped 5 bases, with 17 bases sitting between them. The CDR3 runs to 15 residues. The germline V gene encodes CDR1 SGHDN and CDR2 FVKESK. This chain's CDR3 is CASSRQPGPKETQYF. CDR3 nucleotides: TGTGCCAGCAGCCGCCAACCGGGGCCGAAGGAGACCCAGTACTTC.

The chain uses TRBV2 and TRBJ1-5, with D unclear. Per the germline V gene, CDR1 is SNHLY and CDR2 is FYNNEI. The V gene lost 3 bases and the J gene lost 2 bases, with 8 bases spanning the gap. CDR3 length equals 14 residues. CDR3 nucleotide sequence: TGTGCCAGCAGTGACCCGGGAGGCAATCAGCCCCAGCATTTT. The encoded protein is CASSDPGGNQPQHF.

The rearrangement links TRBV7-2 to TRBJ1-6; D is unclear. The V end was cut by 4 bases, the J end by 6 bases, with 13 bases between. This CDR3 comprises 15 residues. Germline assignment: CDR1 SGHTA and CDR2 FQGNSA. CDR3 loop: CASSSGARSNSPLHF. The CDR3 nucleotides are TGTGCCAGCAGCTCCGGAGCTCGTAGTAATTCACCCCTCCACTTT.

This rearrangement joins TRBV4-2 to TRBJ1-5; D is uncertain. Trimming left V 3 bases short and J 6 bases short, with 15 bases between. Germline values: CDR1 LGHNA, CDR2 YNFKEQ. The CDR3 contains 15 residues. As DNA, the CDR3 is TGTGCCAGCAGCCAGGACGAAGGGATCCGTCAGCCCCAGCATTTT. As protein: CASSQDEGIRQPQHF.

The V gene is TRBV10-3, the J gene TRBJ2-1; no clear D gene. Trimming left V 6 bases short and J 4 bases short, with 7 bases between. This CDR3 spans 12 amino acids. Germline lookup yields CDR1 ENHRY and CDR2 SYGVKD. The CDR3 bases are TGTGCCATCAGGGGCCAGTACAATGAGCAGTTCTTC. It codes for CAIRGQYNEQFF.